This TCR beta chain emerged from a study of beta chain features in type 1 diabetes. The V gene end was trimmed by 4 bases and the J gene end by 10 bases; junction bases not matched to a gene: 8. The CDR3 has 14 amino acids. Germline CDR1 and CDR2: SNHLY and FYNNEI. The investigators reverse transcribed all of the isolated RNA, so they sequenced expressed TCRB transcripts. Assay used: immunoSEQ multiplex PCR; TCRdb lists only in-frame clones, some missing. Here the sample spans approximately 170,000 clones, over 7.5% being singletons. The V call is TRBV2, the J call TRBJ1-4; 8 nucleotides agree with TRBD1. The sequence was collected from a woman in her late teens or twenties in good health. Sequenced sample: central memory CD4+ T cells from blood. The chain's CDR3 is CASSGVRGLGKLFF. The CDR3 DNA reads TGTGCCAGCAGTGGGGTCAGGGGGCTTGGAAAACTGTTTTTT.